This is a list of T cell receptor beta chains from one sample in a study of T cell responses to AZD1222 COVID-19 vaccine. TCRdb keeps only in-frame clones here, not all; method: immunoSEQ multiplex PCR. The table has roughly 200,000 clones, roughly nine tenths seen once. This specimen consisted of peripheral blood, obtained 28 days after the second AZD1222 dose. The receptors come from an adult who received the AZD1222 COVID-19 vaccine. Both conserved end residues are part of each CDR3. A D gene is named only where the DNA matches it firmly. The size entry is marked missing in some rows and otherwise reads once, few, many or a size class.

TRBJ1-5	.	TRBV6-2/TRBV6-3	12	.	CASSDSNQPQHF	TGTGCCAGCAGTGACAGCAATCAGCCCCAGCATTTT
TRBJ2-1	.	TRBV27	14	.	CASIPGVPYNEQFF	TGTGCCAGCATACCGGGAGTACCCTACAATGAGCAGTTCTTC
TRBJ1-1	.	TRBV11-3	13	.	CASSPSRTGEAFF	TGTGCCAGCAGCCCCTCTCGCACGGGTGAAGCTTTCTTT
TRBJ2-7	.	TRBV9	14	medium-sized	CASSVTEGSFEQYF	TGTGCCAGCAGCGTCACCGAAGGGAGCTTCGAGCAGTACTTC
TRBJ2-1	.	TRBV15	15	.	CATSRGGTWYNEQFF	TGTGCCACCAGCAGAGGAGGGACTTGGTACAATGAGCAGTTCTTC
TRBJ2-3	TRBD2	TRBV6-5	15	.	CASSSPAGGADTQYF	TGTGCCAGCAGTTCCCCGGCGGGGGGGGCAGATACGCAGTATTTT
TRBJ2-2	TRBD1	TRBV5-1	15	once	CASSFRTGGTGELFF	TGCGCCAGCAGCTTCCGGACAGGGGGCACCGGGGAGCTGTTTTTT
TRBJ1-2	.	TRBV7-9	15	.	CASSPGAKSAYGYTF	TGTGCCAGCAGCCCCGGGGCCAAGAGTGCCTATGGCTACACCTTC
TRBJ2-6	TRBD1	TRBV6-1	21	.	CASSERIYRGPMSSGANVLTF	TGTGCCAGCAGTGAACGGATATACAGGGGGCCCATGAGCTCTGGGGCCAACGTCCTGACTTTC
TRBJ1-1	.	TRBV5-5	15	.	CASRFDGGTGTEAFF	TGTGCCAGCAGATTTGACGGGGGGACGGGCACTGAAGCTTTCTTT
TRBJ1-2	.	TRBV6-5	13	.	CASSYQQAYGYTF	TGTGCCAGCAGTTACCAGCAAGCCTATGGCTACACCTTC
TRBJ2-7	.	TRBV6-1	17	.	CASSEGLRGSLSYEQYF	TGTGCCAGCAGTGAAGGGCTGAGAGGGTCCCTTTCCTACGAGCAGTACTTC
TRBJ2-2	.	TRBV15	15	.	CATSRGGASAGELFF	TGTGCCACCAGCAGAGGGGGGGCCAGCGCCGGGGAGCTGTTTTTT
TRBJ2-7	TRBD2	TRBV4-2	17	.	CASSRYSTSGGSYEQYF	TGTGCCAGCAGCCGCTATTCTACTAGCGGGGGTTCCTACGAGCAGTACTTC
TRBJ1-5	.	TRBV4-1	15	.	CASSQDYSSNQPQHF	TGCGCCAGCAGCCAAGATTACAGTAGCAATCAGCCCCAGCATTTT
TRBJ1-2	TRBD1	TRBV18	13	.	CASSPPTGGGYTF	TGTGCCAGCTCACCACCGACAGGGGGTGGCTACACCTTC
TRBJ1-2	TRBD1	TRBV7-2	15	.	CASSLAGTGNYGYTF	TGTGCCAGCAGCTTAGCAGGGACAGGCAACTATGGCTACACCTTC
TRBJ2-3	.	TRBV7-9	16	.	CASSLGTGLGTDTQYF	TGTGCCAGCAGCTTAGGGACGGGTTTGGGCACAGATACGCAGTATTTT
TRBJ2-7	.	TRBV9	17	.	CASRLQGLAPLPYEQYF	TGTGCCAGCAGACTACAGGGTTTAGCCCCCCTCCCTTACGAGCAGTACTTC
TRBJ1-4	.	TRBV18	14	.	CASSQGRGGEKLFF	TGTGCCAGCTCACAAGGCAGGGGTGGCGAAAAACTGTTTTTT
TRBJ1-5	TRBD1	TRBV24-1	17	once	CATSDFFGDSNNQPQHF	TGTGCCACCAGTGATTTTTTCGGGGACAGTAACAATCAGCCCCAGCATTTT
TRBJ1-2	.	TRBV7-9	14	.	CASSIPGVNYGYTF	TGTGCCAGCAGCATCCCGGGAGTTAACTATGGCTACACCTTC
TRBJ2-1	TRBD2	TRBV24-1	14	.	CATSGTSGISEQFF	TGTGCCACCAGTGGAACTAGCGGGATAAGTGAGCAGTTCTTC
TRBJ1-4	TRBD1	TRBV2	15	.	CASSAQGASNEKLFF	TGTGCCAGCAGTGCGCAGGGGGCGTCTAATGAAAAACTGTTTTTT
TRBJ1-5	.	TRBV11-2	14	.	CASSLGRNNQPQHF	TGTGCCAGCAGCTTAGGACGGAACAATCAGCCCCAGCATTTT
TRBJ1-4	.	TRBV7-9	14	.	CASTSASGNEKLFF	TGTGCCAGCACCTCCGCCAGCGGTAATGAAAAACTGTTTTTT
TRBJ1-2	.	TRBV6-5	13	.	CASSPGGGGGYTF	TGTGCCAGCAGTCCCGGGGGGGGTGGTGGCTACACCTTC
TRBJ2-3	.	TRBV5-1	12	.	CASSLGKDTQYF	TGCGCCAGCAGCTTGGGGAAAGATACGCAGTATTTT
TRBJ1-5	.	TRBV6-1	14	.	CASSDRRGNQPQHF	TGTGCCAGCAGTGACAGGAGGGGCAATCAGCCCCAGCATTTT
TRBJ1-5	.	TRBV19	17	.	CASSIDVNRNSNQPQHF	TGTGCCAGTAGTATAGACGTAAACAGAAATAGCAATCAGCCCCAGCATTTT
TRBJ2-5	.	TRBV11-3	13	.	CASSLAKSETQYF	TGTGCCAGCAGCTTAGCCAAATCAGAGACCCAGTACTTC
TRBJ1-6	.	TRBV15	14	.	CATSRGGVDSPLHF	TGTGCCACCAGCAGAGGAGGGGTGGATTCACCCCTCCACTTT
TRBJ1-5	TRBD1	TRBV7-8	13	.	CASSPDRDQPQHF	TGTGCCAGCAGCCCTGACAGGGATCAGCCCCAGCATTTT
TRBJ2-5	.	TRBV7-9	12	.	CASSLIPETQYF	TGTGCCAGCAGCTTAATCCCGGAGACCCAGTACTTC
TRBJ2-2	.	TRBV27	14	.	CASSAFRVPGELFF	TGTGCCAGCAGTGCTTTCAGGGTCCCCGGGGAGCTGTTTTTT
TRBJ2-6	TRBD1	TRBV2	16	.	CASVGTGESGANVLTF	TGTGCCAGCGTCGGGACAGGGGAATCTGGGGCCAACGTCCTGACTTTC
TRBJ2-1	.	TRBV12-5	19	.	CASGLVWGLSGRPGDEQFF	TGTGCTAGTGGTTTGGTATGGGGACTTAGTGGGAGGCCGGGGGATGAGCAGTTCTTC
TRBJ2-2	TRBD2	TRBV25-1	15	.	CASRLAGESTGELFF	TGTGCCAGCAGACTAGCGGGGGAGAGCACCGGGGAGCTGTTTTTT
TRBJ2-1	.	TRBV4-1	13	.	CASSQDSPREQFF	TGCGCCAGCAGCCAAGATTCCCCACGTGAGCAGTTCTTC
TRBJ2-3	.	TRBV21-1	19	.	CASSPRAGGPLECTDTQYF	TGTGCCAGCAGCCCCCGTGCGGGGGGGCCTTTAGAATGCACAGATACGCAGTATTTT